Each of the 28 T cell receptor beta chains below was sequenced from the same sample in a study of blood T cell repertoires in COVID-19. The repertoire was sequenced with immunoSEQ multiplex PCR; TCRdb's copy has only in-frame clones and lacks some. The repertoire consists of roughly 670,000 clones, with more than 80% occurring once and the leading ten covering 0.2% to 0.3%. The sequenced sample consisted of peripheral blood. The receptors originated from a young woman with acute or convalescent COVID-19.

This chain joins TRBV4-3 and TRBJ2-7, with D perhaps TRBD1 (5 bases). Trimming stripped 1 base from V and 2 bases from J, with 12 bases between. CDR1 LGHNA and CDR2 YSLEER come from the germline V gene. CDR3 length: 15 amino acids. The DNA of the CDR3 is TGCGCCAGCAGCCAAGGCGCAGGGATCACCTACGAGCAGTACTTC. Its translation is CASSQGAGITYEQYF.

This chain joins TRBV2 and TRBJ2-1, with 8 bases identical to TRBD2. CDR3 length: 17 residues. J was trimmed by 7 bases and V by 7 bases; bases with no gene match: 18. CDR1 and CDR2 (germline): SNHLY, FYNNEI. The CDR3 region has the DNA TGTGCCAGCAACGTCCCCACGGCGGGGGGCAATGAGAATGAGCAGTTCTTC. It is translated as CASNVPTAGGNENEQFF.

The chain recombines TRBV9 with TRBJ1-2, with D tentatively TRBD1 (5 bases). CDR3 length: 15 residues. The germline V gene encodes CDR1 SGDLS and CDR2 YYNGEE. Trimming removed 2 bases at V and 0 bases at J, with 11 bases between. CDR3 protein: CASSVKGQANYGYTF. CDR3 nucleotides: TGTGCCAGCAGCGTTAAGGGGCAAGCTAACTATGGCTACACCTTC.

The V and J genes are TRBV29-1 and TRBJ2-3, with D perhaps TRBD1 (6 bases). The CDR3 totals 14 residues. Germline-derived CDR1 and CDR2 are SQVTM and ANQGSEA. V lost 6 bases to trimming and J lost 2 bases, with 15 bases between them. The CDR3 protein is CSVNRDTNTDTQYF. In DNA form, the CDR3 reads TGCAGCGTCAACCGGGACACAAACACAGATACGCAGTATTTT.

The chain is built from TRBV24-1 and TRBJ1-2, with D maybe TRBD1 (6 bases). The CDR3 spans 13 residues. The V end lost 2 bases, the J end lost 5 bases, and 8 bases lay between the germline ends. Germline V gene sequence: CDR1 KGHDR, CDR2 SFDVKD. CDR3 sequence: CATSDWQGYGYTF. DNA of the CDR3: TGTGCCACCAGTGATTGGCAGGGGTATGGCTACACCTTC.

CDR3 coding DNA: TGTGCCAGTAAGAGTGGGCAGGGTGGCGAGCAGTACTTC. Its protein product is CASKSGQGGEQYF. V gene TRBV6-5 combines with J gene TRBJ2-7; D perhaps matches TRBD1 (5 bases). Trimming took 9 bases from V and 6 from J, leaving 18 bases between them. This CDR3 has 13 residues. Looked up from germline, CDR1 is MNHEY and CDR2 is SVGAGI.

The chain recombines TRBV5-8 with TRBJ1-1; D is perhaps TRBD1 (6 bases). The CDR3 extends over 16 amino acids. Trimming left V 4 bases short and J 2 bases short, with 18 bases between. In germline, CDR1 is SGHTS, CDR2 YDEGEE. CDR3 coding DNA: TGTGCCAGCAGCCTATACTCGGGACATTCTAACACTGAAGCTTTCTTT. Residues: CASSLYSGHSNTEAFF.

This clone came up once. The chain recombines TRBV5-4 with TRBJ2-1, with 10 bases aligning to TRBD1. The germline V gene has CDR1 SGHNT and CDR2 YYREEE (reference sequence). V lost 3 bases and J lost 6; bases outside the gene matches: 6. The CDR3 has 15 amino acids. The CDR3 nucleotides are TGTGCCAGCAGCTCGGGACAGGGGATGGTCAATGAGCAGTTCTTC. Translating gives CASSSGQGMVNEQFF.

CDR3 protein: CASSIRLPGQGPNEQFF. The CDR3 DNA reads TGTGCCAGTAGTATACGGTTACCGGGACAGGGTCCGAATGAGCAGTTCTTC. The V call is TRBV19, the J call TRBJ2-1, with 9 bases lining up with TRBD1. Trimming removed 2 bases from V and 7 bases from J; junction bases left unmatched: 12. The V gene's germline CDR1 is LNHDA and CDR2 SQIVND (reference sequence). The CDR3 has 17 amino acids.

This chain uses TRBV24-1 with TRBJ1-1; D may be TRBD1 (5 bases). The germline V and J ends were trimmed by 4 bases and 7 bases, with 15 bases remaining between them. The CDR3 has 14 amino acids. The germline V gene has CDR1 KGHDR and CDR2 SFDVKD. The CDR3 DNA follows: TGTGCCACCAGTGACCCTCGGGGGGGTGGTGAAGCTTTCTTT. This gives the protein CATSDPRGGGEAFF.

The V call is TRBV5-5, the J call TRBJ1-2, with TRBD1 matching over 7 bases. Looked up from germline, CDR1 is SGHKS and CDR2 is YYEKEE (reference sequence). The CDR3 totals 16 residues. With V trimmed by 3 bases and J by 4 bases, 12 bases remained unmatched. The CDR3 sequence is CASSSEMRQGGYGYTF. In DNA form, the CDR3 reads TGTGCCAGCAGCTCGGAGATGAGACAGGGTGGCTATGGCTACACCTTC.

The rearrangement links TRBV6-4 to TRBJ1-2, with D tentatively TRBD1 (5 bases). Germline V CDR1 and CDR2: MRHNA, SNTAGT. V lost 0 bases to trimming and J lost 4 bases, with 12 bases between them. This CDR3 is 15 amino acids long. The CDR3 nucleotides read TGTGCCAGCAGTGACTCGGCAGGGTGGGGCTATGGCTACACCTTC. It is translated as CASSDSAGWGYGYTF.

This clone was counted between two and nine times. This chain connects TRBV19 to TRBJ1-5, with TRBD1 as a possible D gene (5 bases). The V end lost 3 bases, the J end lost 4 bases, and 16 bases lay between the germline ends. In germline, CDR1 is LNHDA, CDR2 SQIVND (reference sequence). The CDR3 loop spans 16 amino acids. Written as DNA, the CDR3 is TGTGCCAGTAGTATTCAAGGGGCAGATAGGAATCAGCCCCAGCATTTT. Translation: CASSIQGADRNQPQHF.

The chain links TRBV2 to TRBJ2-7; 9 bases are a match to TRBD1. With V trimmed by 7 bases and J by 2 bases, 6 bases remained unmatched. Germline CDR1 SNHLY, CDR2 FYNNEI. The CDR3 has 14 residues. Written as DNA, the CDR3 is TGTGCCAGCATGAGGGGACAGGGTGCCTACGAGCAGTACTTC. It is translated as CASMRGQGAYEQYF.

Notes on this clone: The same CDR3 also results from other DNA sequences found in this sample. The chain recombines TRBV18 with TRBJ1-5, with D unclear. There are 15 residues in the CDR3. The V gene lost 2 bases and the J gene lost 1 base, with 9 bases spanning the gap. Germline V gives CDR1 KGHSH, CDR2 LQKENI. The CDR3 bases are TGTGCCAGCTCACCAGGAGGGAACAGCAATCAGCCCCAGCATTTT. This codes for CASSPGGNSNQPQHF.

The V gene is TRBV9, the J gene TRBJ2-2, with D maybe TRBD2 (6 bases). The CDR3 has 20 residues. Trimming took off 4 bases at V and 0 bases at J, with 25 bases between the two ends. Germline CDR1 and CDR2: SGDLS and YYNGEE. Here the CDR3 DNA reads TGTGCCAGCAGCTTCCGGGGACTCGCCCGGGGAGTGACGAACACCGGGGAGCTGTTTTTT. Its protein product is CASSFRGLARGVTNTGELFF.

The chain carries TRBV19 and TRBJ2-2; D is ambiguous. Germline CDR1 LNHDA, CDR2 SQIVND (reference sequence). The CDR3 totals 11 residues. V lost 3 bases, J lost 7 bases, and 3 bases lay in between. In DNA form, the CDR3 reads TGTGCCAGTAGTATGAGCGGGGAGCTGTTTTTT. Protein sequence: CASSMSGELFF.

The CDR3 is CASSERAGTSTDTQYF. Written as DNA, the CDR3 is TGTGCCAGCAGTGAAAGGGCGGGGACCAGCACAGATACGCAGTATTTT. The chain has TRBV6-4 and TRBJ2-3; perhaps TRBD2 as D (6 bases). In germline, CDR1 is MRHNA, CDR2 SNTAGT. The CDR3 covers 16 residues. V was pared by 3 bases and J by 0 bases, with 13 bases between.

Details on this clone: The identical CDR3 is also encoded by other nucleotide sequences in the sample. This CDR3 is CASSSTGTYGYTF. The CDR3 nucleotides read TGCGCCAGCAGCTCGACAGGGACCTATGGCTACACCTTC. The chain couples TRBV5-1 to TRBJ1-2; 7 nucleotides match TRBD1. The CDR3 extends over 13 amino acids. The germline V gene encodes CDR1 SGHRS and CDR2 YFSETQ. V lost 3 bases and J lost 4; bases outside the gene matches: 3.

The V and J genes are TRBV5-1 and TRBJ1-1; 9 positions agree with TRBD1. V lost 4 bases to trimming and J lost 0 bases; unmatched junction nucleotides: 10. Per the germline V gene, CDR1 is SGHRS and CDR2 is YFSETQ. The CDR3 has 17 residues. The CDR3 DNA reads TGCGCCAGCAGCCTAGCCCGGGACAGGGTAATGAACACTGAAGCTTTCTTT. This sequence encodes CASSLARDRVMNTEAFF.

The chain employs TRBV7-9 and TRBJ1-6, with D perhaps TRBD1 (6 bases). Trimming left V 1 base short and J 12 bases short, with 19 bases between. The CDR3 length is 16 residues. CDR1 and CDR2 from the germline V gene are SEHNR and FQNEAQ (reference sequence). CDR3 loop: CASSLVGGRERQPLHF. The CDR3 region has the DNA TGTGCCAGCAGCTTAGTTGGGGGCAGGGAACGGCAACCCCTCCACTTT.

The chain has TRBV5-1 and TRBJ1-1, with D perhaps TRBD1 (6 bases). Germline V gives CDR1 SGHRS, CDR2 YFSETQ. The CDR3 spans 16 residues. V was shortened by 0 bases and J by 7 bases, with 19 bases between the two germline ends. CDR3 coding DNA: TGCGCCAGCAGCTTGGATCTGAGGGGGATTGGGAGTGAAGCTTTCTTT. Residues: CASSLDLRGIGSEAFF.

The CDR3 DNA reads as TGTGCCAGCAGCTTAGATAAGGACAGGGGCCGCGAGCAGTACTTC. Translating it yields CASSLDKDRGREQYF. V gene TRBV11-2 combines with J gene TRBJ2-7, with 9 nucleotides matching TRBD1. The CDR3 extends over 15 amino acids. Trimming at V came to 0 bases and at J to 6 bases, leaving 6 bases not matched to a gene. Germline V lookup: CDR1 SGHAT, CDR2 FQNNGV. The complete variable domain, with remaining parts taken from reference TRBV11-2 and TRBJ2-7, reads EAGVAQSPRYKIIEKRQSVAFWCNPISGHATLYWYQQILGQGPKLLIQFQNNGVVDDSQLPKDRFSAERLKGVDSTLKIQPAKLEDSAVYLCASSLDKDRGREQYFGPGTRLTVT.

This clone was counted once. The J gene is TRBJ1-5, the V gene TRBV7-8; possible D gene TRBD1, 6 bases. This CDR3 comprises 14 residues. The V gene lost 1 base and the J gene lost 7 bases, with 11 bases spanning the gap. From germline, CDR1 is SGHVS and CDR2 FQNEAQ. CDR3 in amino acids: CASSLDRVGQPQHF. Written as DNA, the CDR3 is TGTGCCAGCAGCTTAGACAGGGTCGGACAGCCCCAGCATTTT.

The rearrangement joins TRBV5-5 to TRBJ1-2, with a possible D match to TRBD1 (6 bases). Germline V lookup: CDR1 SGHKS, CDR2 YYEKEE (reference sequence). This CDR3 has 16 residues. V shed 4 bases and J shed 0 bases, with 16 bases lying between them. Here the CDR3 reads CASSPGWGQANYGYTF. Here the CDR3 DNA reads TGTGCCAGCAGCCCAGGGTGGGGACAAGCTAACTATGGCTACACCTTC.

The chain joins TRBV7-2 to TRBJ2-6; D is perhaps TRBD1 (6 bases). Trimming removed 2 bases at V and 2 bases at J, with 10 bases between. The germline V gene encodes CDR1 SGHTA and CDR2 FQGNSA. CDR3 length equals 16 residues. The CDR3 nucleotides read TGTGCCAGCAGCTTATCTCACAGGGCTGGGGCCAACGTCCTGACTTTC. It is translated as CASSLSHRAGANVLTF.

The chain uses TRBV10-2 and TRBJ1-2, with a weak D call TRBD1 (6 bases). This CDR3 has 15 amino acids. From germline, CDR1 is WSHSY and CDR2 SAAADI. Trimming left V 8 bases short and J 3 bases short, with 19 bases between. The CDR3: CASRPPGTRDYGYTF. CDR3 nucleotide sequence: TGCGCCAGCCGGCCCCCCGGGACAAGAGACTATGGCTACACCTTC.

The chain recombines TRBV12-5 with TRBJ1-6; D not certain. Trimming left V 0 bases short and J 2 bases short, with 11 bases between. The CDR3 extends over 17 amino acids. Germline V gene lookup returns CDR1 LGHNT and CDR2 FRNRAP. The CDR3 DNA reads as TGTGCTAGTGGTTTGGTAATCGGGGATACCTATAATTCACCCCTCCACTTT. Amino acid sequence: CASGLVIGDTYNSPLHF.